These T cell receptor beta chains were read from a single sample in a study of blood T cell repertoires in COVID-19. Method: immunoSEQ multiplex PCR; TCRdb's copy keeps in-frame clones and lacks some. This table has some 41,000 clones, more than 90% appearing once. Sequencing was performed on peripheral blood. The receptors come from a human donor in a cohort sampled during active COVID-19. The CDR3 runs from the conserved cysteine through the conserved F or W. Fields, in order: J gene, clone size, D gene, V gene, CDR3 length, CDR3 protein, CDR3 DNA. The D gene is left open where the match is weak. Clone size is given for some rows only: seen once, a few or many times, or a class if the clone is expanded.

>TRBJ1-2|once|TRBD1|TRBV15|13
CATRGTGDYGYTF
TGTGCCACCAGGGGGACAGGGGACTATGGCTACACCTTC
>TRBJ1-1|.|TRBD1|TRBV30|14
CAYGQGAGNTEAFF
TGTGCCTACGGACAGGGGGCTGGGAACACTGAAGCTTTCTTT
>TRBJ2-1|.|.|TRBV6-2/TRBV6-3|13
CASSYSRLNEQFF
TGTGCCAGCAGTTACTCGAGATTAAATGAGCAGTTCTTC
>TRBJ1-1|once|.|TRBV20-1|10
CSARDARAFF
TGCAGTGCTAGAGACGCGCGGGCTTTCTTT
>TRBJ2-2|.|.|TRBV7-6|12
CASSLQGGELFF
TGTGCCAGCAGCTTACAGGGCGGGGAGCTGTTTTTT
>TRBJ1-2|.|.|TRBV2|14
CASRLTGLGYGYTF
TGTGCCAGCAGATTGACAGGTCTAGGCTATGGCTACACCTTC
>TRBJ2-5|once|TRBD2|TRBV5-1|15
CASSLDSAGRETQYF
TGCGCCAGCAGCTTGGACTCAGCGGGGAGGGAGACCCAGTACTTC
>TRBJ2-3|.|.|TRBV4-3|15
CASSQDAGSTDTQYF
TGCGCCAGCAGCCAAGATGCGGGAAGCACAGATACGCAGTATTTT
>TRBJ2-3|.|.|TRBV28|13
CASSSDFVFTQYF
TGTGCCAGCAGTTCCGACTTCGTCTTCACGCAGTATTTT
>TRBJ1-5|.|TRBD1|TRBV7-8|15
CASSLDRGDNQPQHF
TGTGCCAGCAGCTTAGACAGGGGGGACAATCAGCCCCAGCATTTT
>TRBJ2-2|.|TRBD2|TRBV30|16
CAWRVKRGVYTGELFF
TGTGCCTGGAGGGTAAAGCGGGGGGTATACACCGGGGAGCTGTTTTTT
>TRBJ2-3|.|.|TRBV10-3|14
CASKTGVSTDTQYF
TGTGCCTCAAAAACAGGCGTTAGCACAGATACGCAGTATTTT
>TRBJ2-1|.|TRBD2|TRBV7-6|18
CASSLLKASGGLYNEQFF
TGTGCCAGCAGCTTATTAAAGGCTAGCGGGGGTCTCTACAATGAGCAGTTCTTC
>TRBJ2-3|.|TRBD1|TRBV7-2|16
CASSLGQGAGTDTQYF
TGTGCCAGCAGCTTAGGGCAGGGGGCTGGGACAGATACGCAGTATTTT
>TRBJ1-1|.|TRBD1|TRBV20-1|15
CSASRWDRVETEAFF
TGCAGTGCTAGTCGCTGGGACAGGGTCGAAACTGAAGCTTTCTTT
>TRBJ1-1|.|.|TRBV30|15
CAWSVRVVRFTEAFF
TGTGCCTGGAGTGTACGGGTAGTCCGGTTTACTGAAGCTTTCTTT
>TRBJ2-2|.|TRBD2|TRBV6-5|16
CASSYVTSGGMGELFF
TGTGCCAGCAGTTACGTGACTAGCGGGGGGATGGGGGAGCTGTTTTTT
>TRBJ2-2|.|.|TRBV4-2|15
CASSTADTNTGELFF
TGTGCCAGTAGTACAGCGGATACGAACACCGGGGAGCTGTTTTTT
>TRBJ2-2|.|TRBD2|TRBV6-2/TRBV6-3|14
CASSSGGVTGELFF
TGTGCCAGCAGTAGCGGGGGCGTCACCGGGGAGCTGTTTTTT
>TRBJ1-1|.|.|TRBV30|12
CAWSDRNTEAFF
TGTGCCTGGTCGGACAGGAACACTGAAGCTTTCTTT
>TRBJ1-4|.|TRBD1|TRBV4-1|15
CASRDRGRTNEKLFF
TGCGCCAGCCGTGACAGGGGGCGGACTAATGAAAAACTGTTTTTT
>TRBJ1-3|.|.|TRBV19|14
CASSNRGSGNTIYF
TGTGCCAGTAGTAATCGCGGGTCTGGAAACACCATATATTTT
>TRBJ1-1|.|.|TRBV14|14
CASSQVGGNTEAFF
TGTGCCAGCAGCCAAGTTGGCGGGAACACTGAAGCTTTCTTT
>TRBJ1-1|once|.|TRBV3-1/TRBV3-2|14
CASSQSDRNTEAFF
TGTGCCAGCAGCCAATCGGACAGGAACACTGAAGCTTTCTTT
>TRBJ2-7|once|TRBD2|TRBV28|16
CASSLFRRGGYDEQYF
TGTGCCAGCAGTTTATTTAGGCGGGGGGGCTACGACGAGCAGTACTTC
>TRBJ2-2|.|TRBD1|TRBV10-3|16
CAIRGQGRRDTGELFF
TGTGCCATCAGGGGACAGGGGCGAAGGGACACCGGGGAGCTGTTTTTT
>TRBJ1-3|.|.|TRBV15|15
CATSRAGSSGNTIYF
TGTGCCACCAGCAGAGCAGGCTCCTCGGGAAACACCATATATTTT
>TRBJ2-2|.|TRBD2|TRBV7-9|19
CASSLPAELAGGYTGEPFF
TGTGCCAGCAGCCTACCTGCTGAGCTAGCGGGAGGGTACACCGGGGAGCCGTTTTTT
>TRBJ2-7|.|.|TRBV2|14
CASSVVPQGSEQYF
TGTGCCAGCAGTGTCGTTCCACAGGGTTCCGAGCAGTACTTC
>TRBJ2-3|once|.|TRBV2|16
CASKKEGLASTDTQYF
TGTGCCAGCAAGAAGGAGGGCCTAGCAAGCACAGATACGCAGTATTTT
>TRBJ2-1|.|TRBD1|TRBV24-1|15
CATEQADRAHNEQFF
TGTGCCACCGAACAGGCAGACAGGGCCCACAATGAGCAGTTCTTC
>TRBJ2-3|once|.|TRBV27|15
CASSMRGFSTDTQYF
TGTGCCAGCAGTATGAGGGGGTTTAGCACAGATACGCAGTATTTT
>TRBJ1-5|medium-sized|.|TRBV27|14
CASSLYLGNQPQHF
TGTGCCAGCAGTTTATACTTAGGCAATCAGCCCCAGCATTTT
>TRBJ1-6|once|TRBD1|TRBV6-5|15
CASSFSGQANSPLHF
TGTGCCAGCAGTTTCTCGGGACAGGCGAATTCACCCCTCCACTTT
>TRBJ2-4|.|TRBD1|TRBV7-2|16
CASSRQAGGAGNIQYF
TGTGCCAGCAGCAGGCAGGCAGGGGGCGCGGGAAACATTCAGTACTTC
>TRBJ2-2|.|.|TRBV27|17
CASSYGSLDGNTGELFF
TGTGCCAGCAGTTATGGGAGTTTGGACGGGAACACCGGGGAGCTGTTTTTT
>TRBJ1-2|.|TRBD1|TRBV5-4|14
CASSIRGGSYGYTF
TGTGCCAGCAGTATTAGAGGGGGCTCCTATGGCTACACCTTC
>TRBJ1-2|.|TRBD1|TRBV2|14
CASSEDRGPGGYTF
TGTGCCAGCAGTGAAGACAGGGGCCCGGGGGGCTACACCTTC
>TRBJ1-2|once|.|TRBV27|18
CASSLKRPGWIGSNGYTF
TGTGCCAGCAGTTTAAAGAGACCCGGATGGATAGGGAGTAATGGCTACACCTTC
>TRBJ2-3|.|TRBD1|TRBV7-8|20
CASSLRLRDRYLSGTDTQYF
TGTGCCAGCAGCTTAAGGTTACGGGACAGGTATCTTTCAGGCACAGATACGCAGTATTTT
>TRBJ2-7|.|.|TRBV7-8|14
CASSLVAGAYEQYF
TGTGCCAGCAGCTTAGTGGCAGGGGCCTACGAGCAGTACTTC
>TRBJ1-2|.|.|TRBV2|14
CASSPMVGNYGYTF
TGTGCCAGCAGCCCAATGGTGGGCAACTATGGCTACACCTTC
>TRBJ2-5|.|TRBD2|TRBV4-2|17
CASSQGTSGGAFETQYF
TGTGCCAGCAGCCAAGGAACTAGCGGGGGGGCTTTTGAGACCCAGTACTTC
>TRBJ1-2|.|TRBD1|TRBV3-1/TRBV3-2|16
CASSPYTDREGYGYTF
TGTGCCAGCAGCCCGTACACGGACAGGGAAGGATATGGCTACACCTTC
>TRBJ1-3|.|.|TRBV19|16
CASSIEAGISGNTIYF
TGTGCCAGTAGTATCGAGGCCGGGATATCTGGAAACACCATATATTTT
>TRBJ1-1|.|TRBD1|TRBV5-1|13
CASTDRANTEAFF
TGCGCCAGCACCGACAGGGCGAACACTGAAGCTTTCTTT
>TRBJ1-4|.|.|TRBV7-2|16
CASSLAKPGLGEKLFF
TGTGCCAGCAGCTTAGCGAAACCGGGACTCGGTGAAAAACTGTTTTTT
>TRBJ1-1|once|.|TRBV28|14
CASIEAGVNTEAFF
TGTGCCAGCATTGAGGCGGGGGTAAACACTGAAGCTTTCTTT
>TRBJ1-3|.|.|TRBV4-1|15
CASSQVGWGRNTIYF
TGCGCCAGCAGCCAAGTAGGGTGGGGCAGAAACACCATATATTTT
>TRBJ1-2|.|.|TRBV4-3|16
CASSQEETGANYGYTF
TGCGCCAGCAGCCAAGAGGAAACAGGTGCGAACTATGGCTACACCTTC
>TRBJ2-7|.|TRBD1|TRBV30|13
CAWTGTGGYEQYF
TGTGCCTGGACCGGGACAGGGGGCTACGAGCAGTACTTC
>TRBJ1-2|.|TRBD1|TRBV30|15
CAWSQGAGIGYGYTF
TGTGCCTGGAGCCAGGGGGCGGGTATTGGGTATGGCTACACCTTC
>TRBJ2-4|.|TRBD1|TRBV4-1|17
CASSQRPGGAAKNIQYF
TGCGCCAGCAGCCAACGCCCAGGGGGCGCTGCCAAAAACATTCAGTACTTC
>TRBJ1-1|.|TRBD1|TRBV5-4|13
CASSAGTGDEAFF
TGTGCCAGCAGCGCGGGGACAGGGGATGAAGCTTTCTTT
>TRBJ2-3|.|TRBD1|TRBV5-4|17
CASSARDRVGRTDTQYF
TGTGCCAGCAGCGCCCGGGACAGGGTGGGTCGAACAGATACGCAGTATTTT
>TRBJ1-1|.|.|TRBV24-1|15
CATMDGGGVNTEAFF
TGTGCCACCATGGATGGGGGGGGAGTGAACACTGAAGCTTTCTTT
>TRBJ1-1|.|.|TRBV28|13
CASSLGRGIEAFF
TGTGCCAGCAGTTTGGGTAGGGGCATTGAAGCTTTCTTT
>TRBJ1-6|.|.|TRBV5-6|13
CASSLWGPSPLHF
TGTGCCAGCAGCTTGTGGGGCCCTTCACCCCTCCACTTT
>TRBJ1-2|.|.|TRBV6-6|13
CASSRTWVDGYTF
TGTGCCAGCAGTCGGACATGGGTGGATGGCTACACCTTC